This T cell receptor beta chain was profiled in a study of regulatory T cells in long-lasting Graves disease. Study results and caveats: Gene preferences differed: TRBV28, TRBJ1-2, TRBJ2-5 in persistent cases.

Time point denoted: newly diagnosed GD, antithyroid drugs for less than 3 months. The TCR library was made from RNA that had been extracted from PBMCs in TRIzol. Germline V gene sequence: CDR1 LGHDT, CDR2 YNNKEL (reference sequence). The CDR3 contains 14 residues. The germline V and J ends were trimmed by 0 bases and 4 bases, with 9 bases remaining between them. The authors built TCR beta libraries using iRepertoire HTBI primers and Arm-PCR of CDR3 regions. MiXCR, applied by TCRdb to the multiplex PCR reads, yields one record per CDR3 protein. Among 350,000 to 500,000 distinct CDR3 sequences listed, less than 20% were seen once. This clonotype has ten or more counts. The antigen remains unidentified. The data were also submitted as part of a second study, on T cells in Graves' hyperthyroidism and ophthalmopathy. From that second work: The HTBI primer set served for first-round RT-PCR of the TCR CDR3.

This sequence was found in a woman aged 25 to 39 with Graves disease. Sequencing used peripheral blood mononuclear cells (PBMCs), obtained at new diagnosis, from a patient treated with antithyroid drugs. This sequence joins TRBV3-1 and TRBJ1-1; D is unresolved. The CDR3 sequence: CASSQDGGRTEAFF. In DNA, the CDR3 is TGTGCCAGCAGCCAAGATGGAGGTCGCACTGAAGCTTTCTTT.